A single sample is the source of the 31 T cell receptor beta chains below, sequenced in a study of blood T cell repertoires in COVID-19. TCRdb's table, derived via immunoSEQ multiplex PCR, lists solely in-frame clones and lacks some. Counted here are under 150,000 clones, around three quarters occurring once; the ten biggest clones make up roughly 10%. Sequencing input: peripheral blood. The receptors here all came from a human donor in a cohort sampled during active COVID-19.

V gene TRBV6-5 combines with J gene TRBJ2-3; no clear D gene. Germline V gene data show CDR1 as MNHEY and CDR2 as SVGAGI. This CDR3 has 11 residues. The V end lost 6 bases, the J end lost 6 bases, and 7 bases lay between the germline ends. The DNA for the CDR3 is TGTGCCAGCAGCACGCGGGATACGCAGTATTTT. This encodes CASSTRDTQYF.

The chain uses TRBV11-3 and TRBJ2-5, with D possibly TRBD2 on 6 matching bases. The germline CDR1 and CDR2 sequences are SGHNT and YENEEA. Trimming pared 1 base from V and 4 bases from J, leaving 10 bases between. CDR3 length: 14 amino acids. CDR3 DNA sequence: TGTGCCAGCAGCTTAGCCGGGGGAGGAGAGACCCAGTACTTC. Residues: CASSLAGGGETQYF.

This chain uses TRBV28 with TRBJ2-7, with 15 bases matching TRBD2. The germline gives CDR1 MDHEN, CDR2 SYDVKM. CDR3 length: 15 residues. The J segment lost 4 bases and the V segment lost 6 bases, leaving 4 bases of the junction unmatched. CDR3 DNA sequence: TGTGCCAGCAGCGGGACTAGCGGGGGGCAATACGAGCAGTACTTC. Protein product: CASSGTSGGQYEQYF.

The rearrangement uses TRBV30 and TRBJ1-3; D remains ambiguous. V lost 2 bases to trimming and J lost 0 bases, with 17 bases between them. The CDR3 is 17 amino acids. Per the germline V gene, CDR1 is GTSNPN and CDR2 is SVGIG (reference sequence). The CDR3: CAWSYPRTGSSGNTIYF. The CDR3 DNA follows: TGTGCCTGGAGTTATCCCAGGACGGGAAGCTCTGGAAACACCATATATTTT.

This clone was detected a few times. This chain uses TRBV6-5 with TRBJ2-5, with D maybe TRBD2 (5 bases). The V gene lost 6 bases and the J gene lost 5 bases, with 16 bases spanning the gap. CDR1 and CDR2 (germline): MNHEY, SVGAGI. This CDR3 contains 14 residues. CDR3 coding DNA: TGTGCCAGCAGGCCTCTTGAGCCGGGGGAGACCCAGTACTTC. This sequence encodes CASRPLEPGETQYF.

The gene calls are TRBV29-1 and TRBJ1-2; the D gene is possibly TRBD1 (5 bases). V was pared by 3 bases and J by 5 bases, with 13 bases between. The CDR3 loop spans 13 amino acids. Germline lookup yields CDR1 SQVTM and CDR2 ANQGSEA. The CDR3 bases are TGCAGCGTTGATTCGCGCGGGGGATATGGCTACACCTTC. The encoded protein is CSVDSRGGYGYTF.

The genes are TRBV18 and TRBJ1-3, with D unclear. Looked up from germline, CDR1 is KGHSH and CDR2 is LQKENI. The CDR3 extends over 17 amino acids. Between the trimmed V and J ends, which lost 2 bases and 2 bases, there was a span of 16 bases. The CDR3 loop is CASSPTPGLGTGNTIYF. DNA of the CDR3: TGTGCCAGCTCACCAACCCCAGGACTGGGCACTGGAAACACCATATATTTT.

This chain joins TRBV4-1 and TRBJ1-4; unclear D gene. This CDR3 is built from 14 residues. V lost 1 base, J lost 5 bases, and 8 bases lay in between. Germline V lookup: CDR1 MGHRA, CDR2 YSYEKL. The DNA for the CDR3 is TGCGCCAGCAGCCAAGTCGGCAGGAATGAAAAACTGTTTTTT. It is translated as CASSQVGRNEKLFF.

This sequence joins TRBV2 and TRBJ1-6; possibly TRBD1 for D (5 bases). The CDR3 is 16 residues long. The V gene lost 7 bases and the J gene lost 7 bases, with 20 bases spanning the gap. From germline, CDR1 is SNHLY and CDR2 FYNNEI. For the CDR3, the DNA is TGTGCCAGCAAAGCCTTTCTTATGACAGCAAATTCACCCCTCCACTTT. Residues: CASKAFLMTANSPLHF.

The chain uses TRBV6-1 and TRBJ1-5; 7 nucleotides align to TRBD1. J gave up 0 bases and V 1 base, and 6 bases lay outside the gene matches. The CDR3 runs to 17 residues. CDR1 MNHNS and CDR2 SASEGT come from the germline V gene. The CDR3 DNA is TGTGCCAGCAGTGAAGACAGGGGATGGATTAGCAATCAGCCCCAGCATTTT. It yields the protein CASSEDRGWISNQPQHF.

This clone was counted once. The V call is TRBV30, the J call TRBJ1-2, with 8 bases matching TRBD1. The ends lost 2 bases at V and 8 bases at J; junction bases unmatched: 4. The CDR3 contains 12 residues. Germline V CDR1 and CDR2: GTSNPN, SVGIG (reference sequence). CDR3 protein: CAWSTDREGYTF. The CDR3 coding sequence is TGTGCCTGGAGTACGGACAGGGAGGGCTACACCTTC.

This chain joins TRBV5-6 and TRBJ1-5; D may be TRBD1 (5 bases). The CDR3 contains 16 residues. Germline CDR1 is SGHDT and CDR2 is YYEEEE. Trimming removed 1 base at V and 3 bases at J, with 14 bases between. The CDR3 coding sequence is TGTGCCAGCAGCTTGTGGTCGCAGGGCCACAATCAGCCCCAGCATTTT. The encoded protein is CASSLWSQGHNQPQHF. The full variable domain, in which reference TRBV5-6 and TRBJ1-5 provide the parts outside the CDR3, is DAGVTQSPTHLIKTRGQQVTLRCSPKSGHDTVSWYQQALGQGPQFIFQYYEEEERQRGNFPDRFSGHQFPNYSSELNVNALLLGDSALYLCASSLWSQGHNQPQHFGDGTRLSIL.

This sequence joins TRBV6-5 and TRBJ2-1, with a tentative D call TRBD1 (6 bases). The CDR3 extends over 16 amino acids. Germline values: CDR1 MNHEY, CDR2 SVGAGI. V lost 2 bases and J lost 4, with 15 bases in between. In nucleotides, the CDR3 is TGTGCCAGCAGTTACGGAGACAGGCGGTTATACAATGAGCAGTTCTTC. It specifies CASSYGDRRLYNEQFF.

The chain has TRBV6-2 or TRBV6-3 and TRBJ1-5; D is unclear. V was cut by 2 bases and J by 15 bases, with 14 bases left in between. The length of the CDR3 is 12 residues. Germline assignment: CDR1 MNHEY and CDR2 SVGEGT. The CDR3 region has the DNA TGTGCCAGCAGTTACGAGCGGAGGGCTTGGCATTTT. Translating gives CASSYERRAWHF.

This clone was found once. The rearrangement joins TRBV21-1 to TRBJ2-3; the DNA was not compared with TRBD2, the D call given in the table. TRBV21-1 is given as a pseudogene. CDR3 length equals 19 residues. The DNA of the CDR3 is TGTGCCAGCAGCACCCAAAACCTGACTAGCGGGGGGACCGCAGATACGCAGTATTTT. The encoded protein is CASSTQNLTSGGTADTQYF.

The CDR3 spells CASSQDNGLAGKETQYF. DNA for the CDR3: TGCGCCAGCAGCCAAGATAACGGACTAGCGGGGAAAGAGACCCAGTACTTC. V usage is TRBV4-1 and J usage is TRBJ2-5; 12 bases are a match to TRBD2. Germline CDR1 and CDR2: MGHRA and YSYEKL. The CDR3 runs to 17 residues. V lost 0 bases to trimming and J lost 3 bases; unmatched junction nucleotides: 5.

The rearrangement uses TRBV30 and TRBJ2-5; D gene unclear. The V gene's germline CDR1 is GTSNPN and CDR2 SVGIG (reference sequence). V was pared by 4 bases and J by 2 bases, with 8 bases between. This CDR3 spans 12 amino acids. The CDR3 reads CAWTPGQETQYF. The CDR3, as DNA: TGTGCCTGGACTCCCGGGCAAGAGACCCAGTACTTC.

The chain joins TRBV7-8 to TRBJ1-6, with D possibly TRBD1 on 6 matching bases. The V gene lost 5 bases and the J gene lost 3 bases, with 11 bases spanning the gap. Germline V gene sequence: CDR1 SGHVS, CDR2 FQNEAQ. This CDR3 region has 15 residues. In DNA, the CDR3 is TGTGCCAGCAGCATCCAGGGGTACTATAATTCACCCCTCCACTTT. Residues: CASSIQGYYNSPLHF.

This clone was observed at least ten times. The chain couples TRBV6-2 or TRBV6-3 to TRBJ1-5; a weak D match, TRBD1 (5 bases). CDR1 is MNHEY and CDR2 is SVGEGT in the germline V gene. V was pared by 0 bases and J by 4 bases, with 7 bases between. The CDR3 sequence is 14 residues long. CDR3 sequence reads: CASSYSGGNQPQHF. The CDR3 DNA is TGTGCCAGCAGTTACTCGGGGGGGAATCAGCCCCAGCATTTT.

The sample holds a few counts of this clone. The chain employs TRBV5-6 and TRBJ1-6, with TRBD1 matching over 8 bases. The junction had 7 bases not matched to a gene; V was cut back by 3 bases and J by 5 bases. The CDR3 spans 16 residues. The germline V gene has CDR1 SGHDT and CDR2 YYEEEE. CDR3 nucleotide sequence: TGTGCCAGCAGCTCCGACAGGGGAGAGGATAATTCACCCCTCCACTTT. Translating gives CASSSDRGEDNSPLHF.

This chain connects TRBV2 to TRBJ2-7; 10 bases agree with TRBD2. V lost 0 bases and J lost 7; bases outside the gene matches: 12. Looked up from germline, CDR1 is SNHLY and CDR2 is FYNNEI. CDR3 size: 17 residues. The CDR3 coding sequence is TGTGCCAGCAGTGAAGCGGCCCAGCGGGGGGGCCGAAGGGAGCAGTACTTC. Amino acids: CASSEAAQRGGRREQYF.

The V gene is TRBV3-1 (or the pseudogene TRBV3-2), the J gene TRBJ1-1; the D is unclear. Germline V lookup: CDR1 LGHDT, CDR2 YNNKEL (reference sequence). The CDR3 is 15 residues long. The V gene lost 2 bases and the J gene lost 4 bases, with 14 bases spanning the gap. CDR3 amino acids: CASSQRTDWGTEAFF. The CDR3 DNA is TGTGCCAGCAGCCAAAGGACGGACTGGGGCACTGAAGCTTTCTTT.

This clone has just a few counts. J is TRBJ1-3 and V is TRBV4-1; D is perhaps TRBD1 (5 bases). This CDR3 has 15 residues. Trimming took off 3 bases at V and 3 bases at J, with 12 bases between the two ends. CDR1 is MGHRA, CDR2 YSYEKL, per germline. CDR3 sequence reads: CASSQRGEHGNTIYF. For the CDR3, the DNA is TGCGCCAGCAGCCAGCGGGGGGAGCATGGAAACACCATATATTTT.

J is TRBJ1-5 and V is TRBV7-9; D remains ambiguous. The germline V gene has CDR1 SEHNR and CDR2 FQNEAQ (reference sequence). Trimming stripped 1 base from V and 4 bases from J, with 5 bases between. This CDR3 comprises 13 residues. The CDR3 region has the DNA TGTGCCAGCAGCTTAGAACAGAATCAGCCCCAGCATTTT. Translation gives CASSLEQNQPQHF.

As DNA, the CDR3 is TGTGCCAGCAGCTTACAGGGTCCCGGTCGTATGGCTGAAGCTTTCTTT. This encodes CASSLQGPGRMAEAFF. The chain couples TRBV7-3 to TRBJ1-1; D is perhaps TRBD1 (5 bases). There are 16 residues in the CDR3. Trimming removed 2 bases from V and 6 bases from J, with 19 bases in between. Germline CDR1 and CDR2: SGHTA and FQGTGA. The full variable domain, rest sourced from reference TRBV7-3 and TRBJ1-1, is GAGVSQTPSNKVTEKGKYVELRCDPISGHTALYWYRQSLGQGPEFLIYFQGTGAADDSGLPNDRFFAVRPEGSVSTLKIQRTERGDSAVYLCASSLQGPGRMAEAFFGQGTRLTVV.

J is TRBJ2-6 and V is TRBV3-1 (or the pseudogene TRBV3-2); TRBD2 is a possible D gene (7 bases). Per germline, CDR1 LGHDT and CDR2 YNNKEL (reference sequence). The ends were cut back, 4 bases at V and 0 bases at J, with 10 bases in the middle. The CDR3 totals 16 residues. CDR3 sequence reads: CASSREGVSGANVLTF. As DNA, the CDR3 is TGTGCCAGCAGCCGGGAGGGGGTCTCTGGGGCCAACGTCCTGACTTTC.

This chain connects TRBV27 to TRBJ1-2, with TRBD1 matching over 7 bases. Germline CDR1 is MNHEY and CDR2 is SMNVEV (reference sequence). This CDR3 spans 15 amino acids. V trimming: 3 bases; J trimming: 0 bases; junction bases outside the gene matches: 4. CDR3 coding DNA: TGTGCCAGCAGTTTCCGGACAGGTCCTAACTATGGCTACACCTTC. Amino acids: CASSFRTGPNYGYTF.

This sequence joins TRBV2 and TRBJ2-7; TRBD1 matches at 8 bases. The germline V gene encodes CDR1 SNHLY and CDR2 FYNNEI. V was pared by 8 bases and J by 0 bases, with 3 bases of the junction left unmatched. The CDR3 has 13 residues. The CDR3 reads CASRDRSSYEQYF. For the CDR3, the DNA is TGTGCCAGCCGGGACAGGAGCTCCTACGAGCAGTACTTC. Using reference TRBV2 and TRBJ2-7 for the parts outside the CDR3, the full variable domain is EPEVTQTPSHQVTQMGQEVILRCVPISNHLYFYWYRQILGQKVEFLVSFYNNEISEKSEIFDDQFSVERPDGSNFTLKIRSTKLEDSAMYFCASRDRSSYEQYFGPGTRLTVT.

The V and J genes are TRBV28 and TRBJ2-5; TRBD2 matches 10 bases. The V and J ends lost 10 bases and 3 bases, in that order; junction bases with no gene match: 14. Germline CDR1 is MDHEN and CDR2 is SYDVKM. The CDR3 has 16 residues. Written as DNA, the CDR3 is TGTGCCATCGCAGGGCTACTAGCGGGGAGAAAAGAGACCCAGTACTTC. Encoded protein: CAIAGLLAGRKETQYF.

The chain joins TRBV12-3 or TRBV12-4 to TRBJ2-3; TRBD1 agrees at 7 bases. With V trimmed by 5 bases and J by 3 bases, 2 bases remained unmatched. This CDR3 contains 13 residues. As DNA, the CDR3 is TGTGCCAGCAGTCTGACAGGGACAGATACGCAGTATTTT. It encodes CASSLTGTDTQYF.

The chain combines TRBV28 with TRBJ2-7, with TRBD2 identical over 14 bases. Germline V gene data show CDR1 as MDHEN and CDR2 as SYDVKM. The V gene end was trimmed by 8 bases and the J gene end by 11 bases; junction bases not matched to a gene: 8. This CDR3 is built from 13 residues. CDR3 loop: CASSGLAGAREYF. CDR3 coding DNA: TGTGCCAGCTCGGGACTAGCGGGGGCTCGGGAGTACTTC.